These 32 T cell receptor beta chains were all obtained from the same sample, sequenced in a study of regulatory T cells in long-lasting Graves disease. Documented time point: newly diagnosed GD, antithyroid drugs for less than 3 months. The authors made the TCR library using RNA they extracted from PBMCs. TCR beta libraries were built with iRepertoire HTBI primers and Arm-PCR of CDR3 regions. TCRdb fed the multiplex PCR reads into MiXCR, producing one record per CDR3 protein. The table has 350,000 to 450,000 distinct CDR3 sequences, 16% seen once. These data also formed part of another study, on T cells in Graves' hyperthyroidism and ophthalmopathy.

The input for sequencing was peripheral blood mononuclear cells (PBMCs), taken at new diagnosis, from a patient treated with antithyroid drugs. Every receptor here comes from a man aged 40-50 years with Graves disease.

This clonotype showed up just a few times. The chain combines TRBV28 with TRBJ1-2, with D perhaps matching TRBD1 (5 bases). The CDR3 extends over 15 amino acids. Germline V CDR1 and CDR2: MDHEN, SYDVKM. Trimming removed 2 bases from V and 4 bases from J, with 14 bases in between. CDR3 residues: CASSLGGGRGYGYTF. The CDR3 DNA reads as TGTGCCAGCAGTTTAGGGGGGGGACGGGGCTATGGCTACACCTTC.

This clonotype was seen at least ten times. The chain couples TRBV6-1 to TRBJ2-3; unclear D gene. V lost 4 bases, J lost 4 bases, and 12 bases lay in between. This CDR3 has 14 amino acids. Germline CDR1 MNHNS, CDR2 SASEGT. CDR3 sequence: CASSVLRRPDTQYF. The CDR3 nucleotides are TGTGCCAGCAGTGTCCTGCGTCGTCCAGATACGCAGTATTTT.

The rearrangement uses TRBV29-1 and TRBJ2-3; 9 nucleotides line up with TRBD1. CDR1 and CDR2 (germline): SQVTM, ANQGSEA. V lost 1 base and J lost 14; bases outside the gene matches: 7. The length of the CDR3 is 12 residues. The DNA for the CDR3 is TGCAGCGTTGAAGTTTTCGGGACAGGGCGGTATTTT. The encoded protein is CSVEVFGTGRYF.

The table lists this clonotype with a few counts. V usage is TRBV6-1 and J usage is TRBJ1-2; TRBD1 matches at 7 bases. Germline CDR1 and CDR2: MNHNS and SASEGT. The CDR3 covers 18 residues. Trimming cost V 0 bases and J 5 bases; bases outside gene matches: 15. CDR3 amino acids: CASSEALRRGTARYGYTF. As DNA, the CDR3 is TGTGCCAGCAGTGAAGCGCTTCGGCGAGGGACAGCTCGATATGGCTACACCTTC.

This clonotype was counted a few times. V and J are TRBV19 and TRBJ1-6; D is perhaps TRBD1 (5 bases). The CDR3 is 14 amino acids. CDR1 is LNHDA and CDR2 is SQIVND in the germline V gene (reference sequence). V shed 4 bases and J shed 15 bases, with 19 bases lying between them. CDR3 in amino acids: CASSKGTVERLLHF. The CDR3, as DNA: TGTGCCAGTAGTAAAGGGACCGTCGAAAGGCTCCTCCACTTT. The full variable domain, in which reference TRBV19 and TRBJ1-6 provide the parts outside the CDR3, is DGGITQSPKYLFRKEGQNVTLSCEQNLNHDAMYWYRQDPGQGLRLIYYSQIVNDFQKGDIAEGYSVSREKKESFPLTVTSAQKNPTAFYLCASSKGTVERLLHFGNGTRLTVT.

The rearrangement links TRBV12-3 or TRBV12-4 to TRBJ1-1, with D tentatively TRBD1 (5 bases). This CDR3 has 12 amino acids. The V end was cut by 6 bases, the J end by 10 bases, with 15 bases between. The CDR3 sequence is CASSYDGGRAFF. The CDR3 region has the DNA TGTGCCAGCAGCTATGATGGGGGGAGAGCTTTCTTT.

This chain uses TRBV7-2 with TRBJ2-7, with TRBD2 as a possible D gene (5 bases). The V and J ends lost 5 bases and 0 bases respectively, with 11 bases between them. Germline V gives CDR1 SGHTA, CDR2 FQGNSA. This CDR3 has 14 amino acids. The CDR3 region is CASSPRVRSYEQYF. The CDR3 DNA follows: TGTGCCAGCAGCCCGAGGGTCCGCTCCTACGAGCAGTACTTC.

The chain is built from TRBV5-1 and TRBJ1-4, with no clear D. The CDR3 contains 14 residues. The germline V gene encodes CDR1 SGHRS and CDR2 YFSETQ. Between the trimmed V and J ends, which lost 0 bases and 5 bases, there was a span of 8 bases. CDR3 protein: CASSLGPENEKLFF. The CDR3 nucleotides are TGCGCCAGCAGCTTGGGGCCGGAGAATGAAAAACTGTTTTTT.

This clonotype was seen many times. This chain uses TRBV2 with TRBJ1-6; 7 bases line up with TRBD1. Looked up from germline, CDR1 is SNHLY and CDR2 is FYNNEI. The J segment lost 4 bases and the V segment lost 2 bases, leaving 14 bases of the junction unmatched. The CDR3 spans 19 residues. Written as DNA, the CDR3 is TGTGCCAGCAGTGAATTAGGGGCCCCAGGGGGGCCGTATAATTCACCCCTCCACTTT. It yields the protein CASSELGAPGGPYNSPLHF.

This clonotype was observed many times. The gene calls are TRBV12-3 or TRBV12-4 and TRBJ2-2; D tentatively fits TRBD1 or TRBD2 (5 bases each). V was pared by 6 bases and J by 0 bases, with 11 bases between. CDR3 length equals 15 residues. Here the CDR3 reads CASSPWGSNTGELFF. The DNA for the CDR3 is TGTGCCAGCAGCCCGTGGGGGTCGAACACCGGGGAGCTGTTTTTT.

The chain has TRBV7-3 and TRBJ2-2, with 9 nucleotides matching TRBD1. This CDR3 is 17 amino acids long. The V gene's germline CDR1 is SGHTA and CDR2 FQGTGA. The ends lost 1 base at V and 7 bases at J; junction bases unmatched: 10. The DNA for the CDR3 is TGTGCCAGCAGCTTAAGTCGGGACAGGGCCCCGTACGGGGAGCTGTTTTTT. Translating it yields CASSLSRDRAPYGELFF.

In its sample, this clonotype was seen many times. The chain links TRBV28 to TRBJ2-4, with 8 bases that match TRBD1. The CDR3 covers 22 residues. Germline CDR1 and CDR2: MDHEN and SYDVKM. Germline trimming cut 0 bases from V and 0 bases from J; bases unmatched to any gene: 19. The CDR3 reads CASSLWFPRTRQGTLAKNIQYF. The CDR3 DNA is TGTGCCAGCAGTTTATGGTTTCCCCGGACGAGACAGGGGACCTTAGCCAAAAACATTCAGTACTTC.

The J gene is TRBJ2-5, the V gene TRBV5-1; D ambiguous. Germline values: CDR1 SGHRS, CDR2 YFSETQ. The V end was cut by 1 base, the J end by 0 bases, with 7 bases between. The CDR3 is made up of 14 amino acids. The CDR3 protein is CASSLSQNQETQYF. The CDR3 DNA is TGCGCCAGCAGCTTGAGTCAGAACCAAGAGACCCAGTACTTC.

This clonotype was detected a few times. The rearrangement links TRBV10-3 to TRBJ1-5; D unclear. Trimming cost V 2 bases and J 3 bases, with 8 bases left between them. The CDR3 length is 14 residues. Germline V CDR1 and CDR2: ENHRY, SYGVKD. The CDR3 DNA reads as TGTGCCATCAGTGAGAGGGATACCAATCAGCCCCAGCATTTT. Amino acid sequence: CAISERDTNQPQHF.

With respect to this clonotype: A much larger clone lies a single base off, so this may be a read error. This chain connects TRBV5-1 to TRBJ2-1; 11 bases match TRBD1. Germline CDR1 SGHRS, CDR2 YFSETQ. The CDR3 spans 14 residues. In DNA form, the CDR3 reads TGCGCCTGCAGAGGACAGGGGGCAAGCGATGAGCAGTTCTTC. Amino acids: CACRGQGASDEQFF. Looking up the rest from reference TRBV5-1 and TRBJ2-1 gives the full variable domain: KAGVTQTPRYLIKTRGQQVTLSCSPISGHRSVSWYQQTPGQGLQFLFEYFSETQRNKGNFPGRFSGRQFSNSRSEMNVSTLELGDSALYLCACRGQGASDEQFFGPGTRLTVL.

This clonotype showed up just a few times. This may arise from a read error, as a much more abundant clone is one base away. CDR3 amino acids: CASSRPRTGGRYEQYF. Here the CDR3 DNA reads TGTGCCAGCAGTCGTCCCAGGACAGGGGGCAGGTACGAGCAGTACTTC. The V call is TRBV27, the J call TRBJ2-7; 11 bases align to TRBD1. Germline V lookup: CDR1 MNHEY, CDR2 SMNVEV (reference sequence). V gave up 5 bases and J gave up 4 bases; unmatched junction bases: 10. This CDR3 spans 16 amino acids.

This clonotype has more than one count but fewer than ten. The gene calls are TRBV4-2 and TRBJ2-4; 10 bases fit TRBD2. The CDR3 sequence is 17 residues long. The germline gives CDR1 LGHNA, CDR2 YNFKEQ. With V trimmed by 0 bases and J by 8 bases, 10 bases remained unmatched. The CDR3 sequence: CASSQEHSGGRWYIQYF. CDR3 DNA sequence: TGTGCCAGCAGCCAAGAACATAGCGGGGGGCGGTGGTACATTCAGTACTTC.

There are many counts of this clonotype. The chain recombines TRBV7-2 with TRBJ2-7, with TRBD1 identical over 9 bases. Germline lookup yields CDR1 SGHTA and CDR2 FQGNSA. V lost 3 bases, J lost 2 bases, and 8 bases stayed unmatched. This CDR3 comprises 16 residues. CDR3 DNA: TGTGCCAGCAGCTTGTCGCGGACAGGGGAGACCTACGAGCAGTACTTC. It specifies CASSLSRTGETYEQYF. The full variable domain, rest sourced from reference TRBV7-2 and TRBJ2-7, is GAGVSQSPSNKVTEKGKDVELRCDPISGHTALYWYRQSLGQGLEFLIYFQGNSAPDKSGLPSDRFSAERTGGSVSTLTIQRTQQEDSAVYLCASSLSRTGETYEQYFGPGTRLTVT.

This clonotype was found many times. The gene calls are TRBV4-1 and TRBJ1-5; 9 nucleotides line up with TRBD1. The V gene end was trimmed by 1 base and the J gene end by 5 bases; junction bases not matched to a gene: 6. The CDR3 contains 16 residues. Germline lookup yields CDR1 MGHRA and CDR2 YSYEKL. The CDR3 DNA reads TGCGCCAGCAGCCAAGGGCAGGGACAGGGTCATCAGCCCCAGCATTTT. Encoded protein: CASSQGQGQGHQPQHF.

V usage is TRBV11-2 and J usage is TRBJ2-1; 10 bases are shared with TRBD1. The assigned J gene may be wrong: the sequence end matches TRBJ2-3 better. Germline-derived CDR1 and CDR2 are SGHAT and FQNNGV. CDR3 length equals 16 residues. The CDR3 DNA sequence: TGTGCCAGCAGTACCGGGACAGGGGCCCCTACAGATACGCAGTATTTT. Translating gives CASSTGTGAPTDTQYF.

This chain links TRBV5-1 with TRBJ2-5; D remains unclear. The CDR3 spans 13 residues. The germline V gene encodes CDR1 SGHRS and CDR2 YFSETQ. The germline V and J ends were trimmed by 4 bases and 5 bases, with 12 bases remaining between them. The CDR3 region has the DNA TGCGCCAGCAGCCCCCTTTCGTTGGAGACCCAGTACTTC. As protein: CASSPLSLETQYF.

This clonotype was detected ten times or more. This sequence joins TRBV18 and TRBJ2-3, with D tentatively TRBD1 (6 bases). The CDR3 spans 15 residues. Germline V gene sequence: CDR1 KGHSH, CDR2 LQKENI. The V and J ends lost 8 bases and 1 base respectively, with 16 bases between them. The CDR3, as DNA: TGTGCCAGCAGCCCTCTAGGGGGAGGCACAGATACGCAGTATTTT. It specifies CASSPLGGGTDTQYF.

This clonotype was recorded at least ten times. Here the CDR3 DNA reads TGTGCCAGCAGCCAGCGCTGGGTAGCGGGGACGAGCACAGATACGCAGTATTTT. It yields the protein CASSQRWVAGTSTDTQYF. V usage is TRBV3-1 and J usage is TRBJ2-3, with 8 bases aligning to TRBD2. Per germline, CDR1 LGHDT and CDR2 YNNKEL (reference sequence). Losses at the gene ends were 3 bases for V and 0 bases for J; bases not matched to a gene: 11. The CDR3 runs 18 residues.

This clonotype was observed many times. V usage is TRBV15 and J usage is TRBJ2-7; no definite D call. Looked up from germline, CDR1 is LNHNV and CDR2 is YYDKDF (reference sequence). This CDR3 spans 13 amino acids. V shed 0 bases and J shed 5 bases, with 8 bases lying between them. This CDR3 is CATSRDPKDEQYF. As DNA, the CDR3 is TGTGCCACCAGCAGAGATCCGAAAGACGAGCAGTACTTC.

The gene calls are TRBV12-3 or TRBV12-4 and TRBJ1-2; D gene unclear. The CDR3 is made up of 13 amino acids. V lost 2 bases and J 5 bases, leaving 9 bases between the germline ends. Here the CDR3 DNA reads TGTGCCAGCAGTTTAATTGAGGGATATGGCTACACCTTC. Amino acids: CASSLIEGYGYTF.

This clonotype showed up many times. The chain links TRBV6-2 or TRBV6-3 to TRBJ1-6; 9 bases line up with TRBD1. Germline V gene data show CDR1 as MNHEY and CDR2 as SVGEGT. The CDR3 totals 15 residues. This CDR3 is CATPATGGRGSPLHF. As DNA, the CDR3 is TGTGCAACCCCAGCCACAGGGGGCAGGGGTTCACCCCTCCACTTT.

This clonotype was seen more than once but under ten times. The genes are TRBV4-1 and TRBJ2-7; D unresolved. The CDR3 consists of 17 residues. Germline V lookup: CDR1 MGHRA, CDR2 YSYEKL. V was trimmed by 2 bases and J by 1 base, leaving 18 bases between them. The CDR3 nucleotides are TGCGCCAGCAGCCAAAGCCCCCCCCCCGGTGGGTCCTACGAGCAGTACTTC. This gives the protein CASSQSPPPGGSYEQYF.

The chain combines TRBV10-2 with TRBJ1-2, with D tentatively TRBD1 (5 bases). The germline V and J ends were trimmed by 7 bases and 8 bases, with 20 bases remaining between them. CDR3 length: 14 amino acids. Germline lookup yields CDR1 WSHSY and CDR2 SAAADI. The CDR3 bases are TGCGCCAGCACCCTAAACGTGGGGGTTCGGGGCTACACCTTC. It translates to CASTLNVGVRGYTF.

The sample holds many counts of this clonotype. This chain joins TRBV27 and TRBJ2-5, with a possible D match to TRBD2 (6 bases). Germline V gives CDR1 MNHEY, CDR2 SMNVEV (reference sequence). V was trimmed by 5 bases and J by 1 base, leaving 20 bases between them. CDR3 size: 17 residues. CDR3: CASSPSGFPTSQETQYF. Written as DNA, the CDR3 is TGTGCCAGCAGTCCCAGCGGGTTCCCAACCTCCCAAGAGACCCAGTACTTC.

About this clonotype: This may be a read error: a much more frequent sequence differs by one nucleotide. V is TRBV20-1 and J is TRBJ2-1; D gene uncertain. CDR3 length equals 10 residues. Germline V gene data show CDR1 as DFQATT and CDR2 as SNEGSKA (reference sequence). CDR3 in DNA: TGCAGTGCTGGGTCCCATGAGCAGCTCTTC. Protein: CSAGSHEQLF.

Ten or more counts support this clonotype. The chain uses TRBV4-2 and TRBJ2-1, with D maybe TRBD2 (6 bases). The CDR3 sequence is 13 residues long. Between the trimmed V and J ends, which lost 1 base and 5 bases, there was a span of 6 bases. Germline V lookup: CDR1 LGHNA, CDR2 YNFKEQ. The CDR3 loop reads CASSQGGDNEQFF. CDR3 coding DNA: TGTGCCAGCAGCCAAGGGGGGGACAATGAGCAGTTCTTC.

The CDR3 DNA reads as TGCAGTGCGCCACCCCCCGGGGACTCCCCCTCTGGGGCCAACGTCCTGACTTTC. It translates to CSAPPPGDSPSGANVLTF. The chain has TRBV20-1 and TRBJ2-6; D perhaps matches TRBD2 (6 bases). The germline V and J ends were trimmed by 6 bases and 0 bases, with 21 bases remaining between them. Germline CDR1 reads DFQATT; CDR2 reads SNEGSKA (reference sequence). CDR3 size: 18 residues.